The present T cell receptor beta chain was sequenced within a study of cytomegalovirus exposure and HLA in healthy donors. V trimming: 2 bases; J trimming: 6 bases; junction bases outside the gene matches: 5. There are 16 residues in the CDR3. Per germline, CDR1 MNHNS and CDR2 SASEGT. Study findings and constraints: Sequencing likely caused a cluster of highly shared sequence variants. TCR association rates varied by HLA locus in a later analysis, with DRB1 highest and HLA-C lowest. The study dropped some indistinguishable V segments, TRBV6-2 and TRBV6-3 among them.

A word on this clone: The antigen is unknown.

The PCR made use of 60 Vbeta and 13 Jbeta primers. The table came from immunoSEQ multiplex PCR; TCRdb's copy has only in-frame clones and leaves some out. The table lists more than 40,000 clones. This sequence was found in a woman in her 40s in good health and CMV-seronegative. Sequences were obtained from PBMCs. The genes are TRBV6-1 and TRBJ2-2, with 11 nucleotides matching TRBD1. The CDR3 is CASSERDRGSAGELFF. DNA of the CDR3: TGTGCCAGCAGTGAACGGGACAGGGGGTCGGCCGGGGAGCTGTTTTTT.